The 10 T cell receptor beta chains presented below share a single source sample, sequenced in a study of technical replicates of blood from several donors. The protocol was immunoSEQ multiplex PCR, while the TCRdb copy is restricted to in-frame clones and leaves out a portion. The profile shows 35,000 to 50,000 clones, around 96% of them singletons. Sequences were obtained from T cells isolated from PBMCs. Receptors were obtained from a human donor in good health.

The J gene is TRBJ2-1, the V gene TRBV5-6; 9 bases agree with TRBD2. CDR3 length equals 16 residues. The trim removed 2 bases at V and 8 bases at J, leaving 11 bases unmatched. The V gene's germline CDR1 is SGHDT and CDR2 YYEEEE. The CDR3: CASSLSAGGPVDEQFF. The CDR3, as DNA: TGTGCCAGCAGCTTATCTGCGGGAGGGCCGGTCGATGAGCAGTTCTTC.

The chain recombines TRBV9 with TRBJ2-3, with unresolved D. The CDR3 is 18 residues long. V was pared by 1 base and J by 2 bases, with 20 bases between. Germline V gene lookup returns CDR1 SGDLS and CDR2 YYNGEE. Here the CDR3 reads CASSVTLTQSIYTDTQYF. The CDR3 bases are TGTGCCAGCAGCGTAACTTTGACTCAATCTATATACACAGATACGCAGTATTTT.

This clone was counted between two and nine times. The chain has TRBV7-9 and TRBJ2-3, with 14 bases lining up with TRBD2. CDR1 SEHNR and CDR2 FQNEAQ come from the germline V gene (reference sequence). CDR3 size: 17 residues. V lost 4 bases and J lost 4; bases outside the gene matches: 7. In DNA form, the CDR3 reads TGTGCCAGCAGCTCAACGACTAGCGGGAGGGTGGCAGATACGCAGTATTTT. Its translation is CASSSTTSGRVADTQYF. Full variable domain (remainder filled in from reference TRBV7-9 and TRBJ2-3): DTGVSQNPRHKITKRGQNVTFRCDPISEHNRLYWYRQTLGQGPEFLTYFQNEAQLEKSRLLSDRFSAERPKGSFSTLEIQRTEQGDSAMYLCASSSTTSGRVADTQYFGPGTRLTVL.

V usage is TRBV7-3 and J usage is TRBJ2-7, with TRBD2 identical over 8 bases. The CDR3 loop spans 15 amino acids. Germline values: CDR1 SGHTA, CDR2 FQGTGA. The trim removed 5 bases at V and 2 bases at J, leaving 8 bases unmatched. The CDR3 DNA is TGTGCCAGCAGCCTTAGCGGGAACGGGCCCTACGAGCAGTACTTC. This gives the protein CASSLSGNGPYEQYF.

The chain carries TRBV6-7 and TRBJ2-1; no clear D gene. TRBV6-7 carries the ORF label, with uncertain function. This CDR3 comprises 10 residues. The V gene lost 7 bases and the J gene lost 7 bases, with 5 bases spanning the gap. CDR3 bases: TGTGCCAGCATACTAAATGAGCAGTTCTTC. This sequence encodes CASILNEQFF.

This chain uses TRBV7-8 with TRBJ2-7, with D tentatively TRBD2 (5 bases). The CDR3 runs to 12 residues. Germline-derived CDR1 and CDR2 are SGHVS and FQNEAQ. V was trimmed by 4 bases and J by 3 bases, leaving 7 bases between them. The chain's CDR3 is CASSSTSYEQYF. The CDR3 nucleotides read TGTGCCAGCAGCTCCACTAGCTACGAGCAGTACTTC.

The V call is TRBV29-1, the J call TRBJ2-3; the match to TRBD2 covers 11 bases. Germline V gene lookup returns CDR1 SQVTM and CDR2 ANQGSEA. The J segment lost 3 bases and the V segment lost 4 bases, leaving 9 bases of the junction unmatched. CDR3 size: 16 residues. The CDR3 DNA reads TGCAGCGTTGCTAGCGGGAGGATTCTAGTGACAGATACGCAGTATTTT. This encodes CSVASGRILVTDTQYF.

The chain's CDR3 is CASSEITDEKLFF. DNA of the CDR3: TGTGCCAGCAGTGAAATCACGGATGAAAAACTGTTTTTT. The chain couples TRBV25-1 to TRBJ1-4, with D uncertain. The CDR3 sequence is 13 residues long. From germline, CDR1 is MGHDK and CDR2 SYGVNS. The V end was cut by 2 bases, the J end by 6 bases, with 7 bases between.

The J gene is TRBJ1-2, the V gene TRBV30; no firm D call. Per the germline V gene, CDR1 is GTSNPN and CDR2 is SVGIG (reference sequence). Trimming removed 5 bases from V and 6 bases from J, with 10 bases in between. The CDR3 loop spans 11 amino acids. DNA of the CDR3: TGTGCCTGGGGGCCGACCCATGGCTACACCTTC. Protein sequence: CAWGPTHGYTF.

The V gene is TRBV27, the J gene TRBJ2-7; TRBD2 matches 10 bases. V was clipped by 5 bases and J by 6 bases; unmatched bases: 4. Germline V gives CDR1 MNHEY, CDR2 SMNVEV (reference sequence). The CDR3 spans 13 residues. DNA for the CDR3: TGTGCCAGCAGTCTAGCGGGAGTTGGCGAGCAGTACTTC. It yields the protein CASSLAGVGEQYF.